Here is one TCR beta chain with its context. The CDR3 consists of 16 residues. V lost 5 bases, J lost 0 bases, and 11 bases lay in between. CDR1 and CDR2 from the germline V gene are LNHDA and SQIVND (reference sequence). The record originates from a study of blood T cell repertoires in COVID-19. Using immunoSEQ multiplex PCR, the repertoire was profiled, and TCRdb retains in-frame clones only, with some absent. This sample has around 60,000 clones; 70% to 80% occur once, and the top ten carry less than 25%. Material: peripheral blood. The rearrangement joins TRBV19 to TRBJ1-6; D unclear. The TCR comes from a man older than 75 with active or convalescent COVID-19. The CDR3 bases are TGTGCCAGTAGTGCGGCCTCTAGCTCCTATAATTCACCCCTCCACTTT. Amino acid sequence: CASSAASSSYNSPLHF. Together with reference TRBV19 and TRBJ1-6, the CDR3 gives the full variable domain: DGGITQSPKYLFRKEGQNVTLSCEQNLNHDAMYWYRQDPGQGLRLIYYSQIVNDFQKGDIAEGYSVSREKKESFPLTVTSAQKNPTAFYLCASSAASSSYNSPLHFGNGTRLTVT.